These T cell receptor beta chains were read from a single sample in a study of blood T cell repertoires in COVID-19. Only in-frame clones appear in the TCRdb table, and some are missing; sequencing was by immunoSEQ multiplex PCR. Here the sample spans roughly 110,000 clones, roughly four fifths being singletons. Specimen: peripheral blood. The receptor set was obtained from a man aged 70 or older with acute or convalescent COVID-19. CDR3s include the opening cysteine and the closing phenylalanine or tryptophan. The order of the fields is V gene, D gene, clone size, J gene, CDR3 protein, CDR3 DNA. A D gene is named only where the DNA matches it firmly. Expanded clones are given a class, and other clones once, few, many or no size at all.

TRBV9	TRBD1	NA	TRBJ2-3	CASSDPGQGMSDTQYF	TGTGCCAGCAGCGACCCGGGACAGGGGATGTCAGATACGCAGTATTTT
TRBV9	NA	once	TRBJ2-3	CASSVGNRDVTDTQYF	TGTGCCAGCAGCGTAGGTAACAGGGACGTCACAGATACGCAGTATTTT
TRBV3-1/TRBV3-2	NA	NA	TRBJ1-2	CASSRTDNYGYTF	TGTGCCAGCAGCCGTACAGATAACTATGGCTACACCTTC
TRBV10-2	NA	NA	TRBJ1-4	CATYDRRREEKLFF	TGCGCCACCTACGACAGGCGAAGGGAGGAAAAACTGTTTTTT
TRBV9	NA	few	TRBJ1-1	CASSTRTDGRNTEAFF	TGTGCCAGCAGCACCCGGACGGATGGGAGAAACACTGAAGCTTTCTTT
TRBV19	NA	NA	TRBJ2-3	CASSLHGDTQYF	TGTGCCAGTAGTCTCCACGGAGATACGCAGTATTTT
TRBV21-1	NA	NA	TRBJ1-2	CASSKGKGAIYGYTF	TGTGCCAGCAGCAAAGGTAAAGGAGCTATCTATGGCTACACCTTC
TRBV6-5	NA	NA	TRBJ1-1	CASSTTLNTEAFF	TGTGCCAGCAGTACCACACTGAACACTGAAGCTTTCTTT
TRBV28	NA	NA	TRBJ2-7	CASSLSRGEQYF	TGTGCCAGCAGTTTATCCAGGGGCGAGCAGTACTTC
TRBV6-1	TRBD1	NA	TRBJ1-4	CASSDRGAFEKLFF	TGTGCCAGCAGTGACAGGGGGGCCTTCGAAAAACTGTTTTTT
TRBV5-1	TRBD1	NA	TRBJ1-4	CASGTGEGKLFF	TGCGCCAGCGGGACAGGGGAAGGAAAACTGTTTTTT
TRBV9	TRBD2	NA	TRBJ2-1	CASSVGTSGTGSEQFF	TGTGCCAGCAGCGTAGGGACTAGCGGGACTGGGAGTGAGCAGTTCTTC
TRBV29-1	NA	once	TRBJ2-3	CSVCWVGTADTQYF	TGCAGCGTTTGTTGGGTTGGTACAGCAGATACGCAGTATTTT
TRBV29-1	TRBD2	NA	TRBJ2-3	CSVLAGGPVDTQYF	TGCAGCGTACTAGCGGGAGGGCCCGTAGATACGCAGTATTTT
TRBV3-1/TRBV3-2	TRBD2	NA	TRBJ2-2	CARSFGGAVSGELFF	TGTGCCCGCAGCTTCGGGGGGGCGGTATCCGGGGAGCTGTTTTTT
TRBV19	NA	NA	TRBJ1-5	CASTMGQTYQPQHF	TGTGCCAGTACTATGGGCCAAACCTATCAGCCCCAGCATTTT
TRBV10-3	NA	NA	TRBJ2-2	CAITRERSGGELFF	TGTGCCATCACCCGGGAGAGGAGTGGCGGGGAGCTGTTTTTT
TRBV19	NA	NA	TRBJ2-1	CASRPAGWTYNEQFF	TGTGCCAGCCGCCCCGCGGGGTGGACCTACAATGAGCAGTTCTTC
TRBV4-2	TRBD1	NA	TRBJ1-2	CASSQGGTGYAVGYTF	TGTGCCAGCAGCCAAGGGGGGACAGGGTATGCGGTTGGCTACACCTTC
TRBV24-1	NA	NA	TRBJ2-3	CATSEQTDTQYF	TGTGCCACCAGTGAACAGACAGATACGCAGTATTTT
TRBV18	NA	NA	TRBJ1-1	CASSPVTGNTEAFF	TGTGCCAGCTCACCTGTAACAGGGAACACTGAAGCTTTCTTT
TRBV6-5	NA	NA	TRBJ1-2	CASSTAMAAYGYTF	TGTGCCAGCAGTACTGCTATGGCGGCCTATGGCTACACCTTC
TRBV19	TRBD1	NA	TRBJ2-7	CASRQGARRSAYEQYF	TGTGCCAGTAGACAGGGGGCGCGCCGGTCGGCCTACGAGCAGTACTTC
TRBV25-1	NA	few	TRBJ1-4	CASSPLGGMYEKLFF	TGTGCCAGCAGCCCCTTGGGGGGAATGTACGAAAAACTGTTTTTT
TRBV6-5	NA	few	TRBJ1-2	CASSYSTGNGYTF	TGTGCCAGCAGTTACTCGACGGGGAATGGCTACACCTTC
TRBV7-3	TRBD2	NA	TRBJ2-7	CASSLSITSGNSYEQYF	TGTGCCAGCAGCTTAAGTATAACTAGCGGGAACTCCTACGAGCAGTACTTC
TRBV27	TRBD1	NA	TRBJ2-4	CASSLTGNAKNIQYF	TGTGCCAGCAGTCTGACAGGGAATGCCAAAAACATTCAGTACTTC
TRBV7-2	NA	NA	TRBJ1-2	CASSSVGQFYGYTF	TGTGCCAGCAGCTCTGTGGGGCAGTTCTATGGCTACACCTTC
TRBV9	TRBD1	NA	TRBJ2-5	CASSEQQGATATQYF	TGTGCCAGCAGCGAGCAACAGGGGGCTACGGCGACCCAGTACTTC
TRBV3-1/TRBV3-2	NA	NA	TRBJ1-3	CASSQGQLNTIYF	TGTGCCAGCAGCCAAGGACAGTTGAACACCATATATTTT
TRBV6-2/TRBV6-3	NA	NA	TRBJ1-3	CASSYRDTSSGNTIYF	TGTGCCAGCAGTTACCGGGACACCAGCTCTGGAAACACCATATATTTT
TRBV7-9	TRBD2	once	TRBJ2-7	CASSLVIGGSHEQYF	TGTGCCAGCAGCTTAGTAATCGGCGGGAGTCACGAGCAGTACTTC
TRBV6-5	NA	NA	TRBJ1-3	CASNLDTSGNTIYF	TGTGCCAGCAACCTGGACACCTCTGGCAACACCATATATTTT
TRBV5-1	TRBD2	NA	TRBJ2-1	CASSKTSGTYNEQFF	TGCGCCAGCAGCAAGACTAGCGGGACCTACAATGAGCAGTTCTTC
TRBV6-5	TRBD2	NA	TRBJ2-7	CASSYGSSGGIYEQYF	TGTGCCAGCAGTTACGGGTCTAGCGGGGGGATCTACGAGCAGTACTTC
TRBV5-1	TRBD1	NA	TRBJ1-2	CASSFGTDKFYGYTF	TGCGCCAGCAGCTTCGGGACAGACAAATTCTATGGCTACACCTTC
TRBV19	TRBD1	NA	TRBJ1-4	CASSSGQGVTEKLFF	TGTGCCAGTAGTTCAGGACAGGGGGTGACTGAAAAACTGTTTTTT
TRBV28	TRBD2	NA	TRBJ2-3	CASTDGGAGTDTQYF	TGTGCCAGCACGGACGGGGGGGCCGGGACAGATACGCAGTATTTT
TRBV4-2	NA	NA	TRBJ2-3	CASSPGITMGLVDTQYF	TGTGCCAGCAGCCCAGGGATTACTATGGGTTTGGTGGATACGCAGTATTTT
TRBV7-9	NA	NA	TRBJ1-2	CASSRAGAYGYTF	TGTGCCAGCAGCAGGGCGGGAGCCTATGGCTACACCTTC
TRBV5-1	TRBD2	NA	TRBJ2-3	CASTGLAGEDTQYF	TGCGCCAGCACTGGACTAGCGGGGGAAGATACGCAGTATTTT
TRBV19	TRBD2	NA	TRBJ2-7	CASSMQAGVPVLYEQYF	TGTGCCAGTAGTATGCAGGCGGGGGTACCGGTGCTATACGAGCAGTACTTC
TRBV24-1	NA	NA	TRBJ2-2	CATSDLSSGRTGELFF	TGTGCCACCAGTGATTTGTCGTCAGGGAGGACCGGGGAGCTGTTTTTT
TRBV5-1	NA	NA	TRBJ1-4	CASSLDGSGNEKLFF	TGCGCCAGCAGCTTGGACGGTTCGGGTAATGAAAAACTGTTTTTT
TRBV28	TRBD2	NA	TRBJ2-5	CASRTSGGQETQYF	TGTGCCAGCAGGACTAGCGGGGGCCAAGAGACCCAGTACTTC
TRBV6-6	NA	NA	TRBJ1-3	CASTDRSSGNTIYF	TGTGCCAGCACTGACAGGTCCTCTGGAAACACCATATATTTT
TRBV18	NA	NA	TRBJ1-2	CASSPLESTGPYGYTF	TGTGCCAGCTCACCCCTTGAGTCTACAGGGCCCTATGGCTACACCTTC
TRBV28	NA	NA	TRBJ1-3	CASTTAGKGNTIYF	TGTGCCAGCACCACCGCCGGGAAAGGAAACACCATATATTTT
TRBV7-9	TRBD1	NA	TRBJ1-6	CASSLQTGDGSPLHF	TGTGCCAGCAGCTTACAGACAGGGGACGGTTCACCCCTCCACTTT
TRBV19	NA	once	TRBJ1-1	CASSQGHTNTEAFF	TGTGCCAGTAGTCAAGGACACACGAACACTGAAGCTTTCTTT
TRBV5-6	TRBD1	NA	TRBJ1-6	CASSFSRGSSPLHF	TGTGCCAGCAGCTTTAGCAGGGGGTCTTCACCCCTCCACTTT
TRBV5-1	NA	NA	TRBJ1-5	CASSINGQYSNQPQHF	TGCGCCAGCAGCATCAACGGACAGTATAGCAATCAGCCCCAGCATTTT
TRBV2	TRBD1	once	TRBJ1-6	CASSIQGANSPLHF	TGTGCCAGCAGTATACAGGGGGCTAATTCACCCCTCCACTTT
TRBV12-5	TRBD1	NA	TRBJ2-2	CASGAGQGISPGELFF	TGTGCTAGTGGTGCGGGACAGGGTATCAGTCCCGGGGAGCTGTTTTTT
TRBV4-2	NA	NA	TRBJ1-1	CASSQGQSLSAEAFF	TGTGCCAGCAGCCAGGGACAATCTCTCAGCGCTGAAGCTTTCTTT
TRBV20-1	TRBD2	NA	TRBJ2-2	CSASERGGATGELFF	TGCAGTGCTAGTGAACGGGGGGGCGCCACCGGGGAGCTGTTTTTT
TRBV27	TRBD2	NA	TRBJ2-1	CASSLSALARYNEQFF	TGTGCCAGCAGTTTATCGGCACTAGCGAGGTACAATGAGCAGTTCTTC
TRBV5-4	TRBD1	NA	TRBJ2-3	CASSRWGQSTDTQYF	TGTGCCAGCAGCCGCTGGGGACAGAGCACAGATACGCAGTATTTT
TRBV28	TRBD1	NA	TRBJ1-2	CASTAPGQGRGYTF	TGTGCCAGCACCGCCCCGGGACAGGGGCGGGGCTACACCTTC
TRBV3-1/TRBV3-2	NA	NA	TRBJ1-5	CASSPSRAQPQHF	TGTGCCAGCAGCCCATCACGCGCTCAGCCCCAGCATTTT